These 14 T cell receptor beta chains were sequenced from one sample in a study of blood T cell dynamics during melanoma immunotherapy. Time point: week 3, after first cycle of checkpoint inhibitor. This table comes from immunoSEQ multiplex PCR, and its TCRdb copy is limited to in-frame clones, with some not included. The sample yields approximately 28,000 clones, around 80% seen once. The source material was blood, sampled from a patient treated with checkpoint blockade. The receptors here all came from a human donor with melanoma.

The CDR3 DNA is TGTGCCAGCAGTTTCGACAGGGAGGCTCCCGAGCAGTACTTC. This codes for CASSFDREAPEQYF. The rearrangement links TRBV28 to TRBJ2-7; D possibly corresponds to TRBD1 (7 bases). CDR3 length: 14 residues. CDR1 is MDHEN and CDR2 is SYDVKM in the germline V gene. With 3 bases removed from V and 6 bases from J, the gap between germline ends came to 15 bases.

This clone was observed a single time. V and J are TRBV30 and TRBJ2-7; D is ambiguous. V lost 0 bases, J lost 1 base, and 13 bases lay in between. CDR1 is GTSNPN, CDR2 SVGIG, per germline (reference sequence). The CDR3 has 15 residues. The CDR3 loop reads CAWSVSVGRSYEQYF. The DNA of the CDR3 is TGTGCCTGGAGTGTGAGTGTAGGGCGGTCCTACGAGCAGTACTTC.

The chain is built from TRBV6-1 and TRBJ2-2; 7 nucleotides align to TRBD2. V trimming: 4 bases; J trimming: 5 bases; junction bases outside the gene matches: 4. Germline V gene data show CDR1 as MNHNS and CDR2 as SASEGT. This CDR3 has 14 amino acids. The CDR3 sequence: CASSGTGGTGELFF. Here the CDR3 DNA reads TGTGCCAGCAGTGGAACGGGGGGAACCGGGGAGCTGTTTTTT.

This clone was seen a single time. V gene TRBV18 combines with J gene TRBJ2-7, with a tentative D call TRBD1 (6 bases). The CDR3 loop spans 16 amino acids. Trimming pared 2 bases from V and 3 bases from J, leaving 17 bases between. Germline CDR1 is KGHSH and CDR2 is LQKENI. DNA for the CDR3: TGTGCCAGCTCACCATCTAAAGGGACACCCGACTACGAGCAGTACTTC. It is translated as CASSPSKGTPDYEQYF.

The chain combines TRBV5-1 with TRBJ1-1; D is unresolved. V gave up 0 bases and J gave up 1 base, with 7 bases separating them. Looked up from germline, CDR1 is SGHRS and CDR2 is YFSETQ. CDR3 length: 14 residues. CDR3 protein: CASSLAKGNTEAFF. The CDR3 DNA reads TGCGCCAGCAGCTTGGCCAAGGGGAACACTGAAGCTTTCTTT. Drawing the rest from reference TRBV5-1 and TRBJ1-1, the complete variable domain is KAGVTQTPRYLIKTRGQQVTLSCSPISGHRSVSWYQQTPGQGLQFLFEYFSETQRNKGNFPGRFSGRQFSNSRSEMNVSTLELGDSALYLCASSLAKGNTEAFFGQGTRLTVV.

In nucleotides, the CDR3 is TGTGCCAGCAGCTACCCCCCGGGGGGCGCGGCTCAGCCCCAGCATTTT. This translates into CASSYPPGGAAQPQHF. The chain combines TRBV5-8 with TRBJ1-5, with D perhaps matching TRBD1 (6 bases). V was cut by 3 bases and J by 6 bases, with 19 bases left in between. Germline V gene sequence: CDR1 SGHTS, CDR2 YDEGEE. CDR3 length: 16 residues.

This clone was recorded once. The V call is TRBV15, the J call TRBJ1-5; D unresolved. V lost 3 bases, J lost 4 bases, and 19 bases lay in between. Germline-derived CDR1 and CDR2 are LNHNV and YYDKDF (reference sequence). The CDR3 spans 17 residues. CDR3 sequence (DNA): TGTGCCACCAGCAGGGGATTACAGTCGGACGGAAATCAGCCCCAGCATTTT. Protein sequence: CATSRGLQSDGNQPQHF.

V gene TRBV19 combines with J gene TRBJ2-7, with 12 bases matching TRBD2. CDR3 length: 15 residues. V trimming: 5 bases; J trimming: 3 bases; junction bases outside the gene matches: 5. Germline loops: CDR1 LNHDA, CDR2 SQIVND (reference sequence). The CDR3 is CASSLASGRVYEQYF. The CDR3, as DNA: TGTGCCAGTAGTCTGGCTAGCGGGAGGGTCTACGAGCAGTACTTC.

In its sample, this clone was seen once. The genes are TRBV7-2 and TRBJ2-1; the D is unclear. Deletions cut 2 bases from V and 9 bases from J, with 11 bases between. CDR1 and CDR2 from the germline V gene are SGHTA and FQGNSA. The CDR3 has 13 residues. CDR3 loop: CASSLLYRGEQFF. Written as DNA, the CDR3 is TGTGCCAGCAGCTTACTATACCGTGGTGAGCAGTTCTTC.

This sequence joins TRBV4-3 and TRBJ2-3; 9 bases align to TRBD2. Germline CDR1 is LGHNA and CDR2 is YSLEER. The CDR3 extends over 18 amino acids. J gave up 5 bases and V 1 base, and 13 bases lay outside the gene matches. The CDR3 sequence: CASSQVVEAGGAGDTQYF. As DNA, the CDR3 is TGCGCCAGCAGCCAAGTTGTAGAGGCGGGGGGGGCCGGAGATACGCAGTATTTT.

The rearrangement uses TRBV28 and TRBJ2-5; TRBD2 is a possible D gene (6 bases). Germline CDR1 is MDHEN and CDR2 is SYDVKM. Trimming left V 6 bases short and J 1 base short, with 15 bases between. The CDR3 consists of 15 residues. CDR3 sequence reads: CASRSYRDFQETQYF. The DNA for the CDR3 is TGTGCCAGCAGATCCTACCGGGACTTCCAAGAGACCCAGTACTTC.

This clone occurred a few times. The gene calls are TRBV4-1 and TRBJ2-1; the match to TRBD1 covers 8 bases. Germline CDR1 MGHRA, CDR2 YSYEKL. The CDR3 loop spans 16 amino acids. With V trimmed by 3 bases and J by 7 bases, 11 bases remained unmatched. CDR3 region: CASSHVRGQGLNEQFF. The CDR3 DNA sequence: TGCGCCAGCAGCCACGTTAGAGGACAGGGTCTGAATGAGCAGTTCTTC.

The chain joins TRBV7-9 to TRBJ1-1; 7 nucleotides line up with TRBD1. Germline CDR1 SEHNR, CDR2 FQNEAQ (reference sequence). With 6 bases clipped from V and 1 base from J, the junction kept 5 bases outside the gene matches. CDR3 length equals 14 residues. The CDR3 sequence: CASSLQGSNTEAFF. The CDR3 DNA follows: TGTGCCAGCAGTTTACAGGGGTCGAACACTGAAGCTTTCTTT.

The sample holds one count of this clone. The chain couples TRBV6-1 to TRBJ1-5, with TRBD1 identical over 7 bases. The CDR3 sequence is 14 residues long. Germline V gene lookup returns CDR1 MNHNS and CDR2 SASEGT. Trimming at V came to 2 bases and at J to 9 bases, leaving 7 bases not matched to a gene. The CDR3 region is CASSETGTVVPQHF. As DNA, the CDR3 is TGTGCCAGCAGTGAAACGGGGACAGTTGTGCCCCAGCATTTT.